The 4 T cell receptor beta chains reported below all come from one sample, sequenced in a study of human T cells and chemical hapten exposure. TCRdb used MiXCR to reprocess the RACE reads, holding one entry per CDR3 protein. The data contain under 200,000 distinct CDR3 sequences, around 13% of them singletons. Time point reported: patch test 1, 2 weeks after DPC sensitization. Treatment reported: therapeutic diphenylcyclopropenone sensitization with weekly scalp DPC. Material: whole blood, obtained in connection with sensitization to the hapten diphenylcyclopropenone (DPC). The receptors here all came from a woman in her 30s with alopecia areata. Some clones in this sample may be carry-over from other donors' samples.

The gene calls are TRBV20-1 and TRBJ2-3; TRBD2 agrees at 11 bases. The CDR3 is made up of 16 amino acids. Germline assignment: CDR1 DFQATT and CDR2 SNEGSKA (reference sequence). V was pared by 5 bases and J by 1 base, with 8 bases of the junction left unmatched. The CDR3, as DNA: TGCAGTGCTTTCGGGACTAGCGGCCTGCGCACAGATACGCAGTATTTT. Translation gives CSAFGTSGLRTDTQYF.

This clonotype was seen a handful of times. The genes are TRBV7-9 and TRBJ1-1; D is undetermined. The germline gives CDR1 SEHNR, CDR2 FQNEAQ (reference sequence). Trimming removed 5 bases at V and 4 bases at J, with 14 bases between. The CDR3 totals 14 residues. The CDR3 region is CASSPTMLGTEAFF. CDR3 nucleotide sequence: TGTGCCAGCAGCCCCACGATGTTGGGCACTGAAGCTTTCTTT. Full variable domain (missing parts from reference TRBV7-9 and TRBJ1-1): DTGVSQNPRHKITKRGQNVTFRCDPISEHNRLYWYRQTLGQGPEFLTYFQNEAQLEKSRLLSDRFSAERPKGSFSTLEIQRTEQGDSAMYLCASSPTMLGTEAFFGQGTRLTVV.

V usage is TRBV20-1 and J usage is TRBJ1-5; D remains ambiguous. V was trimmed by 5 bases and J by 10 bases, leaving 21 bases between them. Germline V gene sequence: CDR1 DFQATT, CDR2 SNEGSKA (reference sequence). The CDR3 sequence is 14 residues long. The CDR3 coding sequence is TGCAGTGCTCGCCCTCTAAGGAGACTAAGCCCCCAGCATTTT. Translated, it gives CSARPLRRLSPQHF.

The chain's CDR3 is CVTAGTSSRTF. The CDR3 DNA sequence: TGTGTCACCGCCGGGACTTCCAGCCGGACCTTC. The V and J genes are TRBV10-3 and TRBJ1-2; possibly TRBD1 for D (5 bases). Germline-derived CDR1 and CDR2 are ENHRY and SYGVKD. This CDR3 has 11 residues.